The T cell receptor (beta chain) described here comes from a study of T cells in Graves' hyperthyroidism and ophthalmopathy. Uncontrolled infection, other autoimmune disease, pregnancy or lactation disqualified patients from enrolment. Study-level points and caveats: Ophthalmopathy, as predicted by the model, came a median roughly 6.8 months after the prediction. Blood held most thyroid clonotypes expanded above 0.001 frequency. A model using 13 V-J features told ophthalmopathy apart from stable hyperthyroidism.

The germline CDR1 and CDR2 sequences are KGHDR and SFDVKD. V gave up 7 bases and J gave up 8 bases; unmatched junction bases: 10. The CDR3 covers 14 residues. TCR beta CDR3 region amplification was performed from RNA transcripts. First-round RT-PCR of the TCR CDR3 relied on the HTBI primer set. One entry per CDR3 protein, called by TCRdb with MiXCR from the multiplex PCR reads. The repertoire has hundreds of thousands of distinct CDR3 sequences, 45% of them found once; the top ten carry about 7%. As to this clonotype: The antigen remains unidentified.

What was sequenced was peripheral blood or thyroid tissue (not recorded which). This receptor was obtained from an adult man with Graves' disease, either hyperthyroidism or ophthalmopathy (not recorded which). This sequence joins TRBV24-1 and TRBJ1-2, with 9 bases aligning to TRBD1. CDR3 sequence: CATSVPDRGGGYTF. The DNA for the CDR3 is TGTGCCACCAGCGTCCCGGACAGGGGTGGGGGCTACACCTTC.